These T cell receptor beta chains were read from a single sample in a study of blood T cell repertoires in COVID-19. Generated by immunoSEQ multiplex PCR, the TCRdb table keeps only in-frame clones and is missing some. The table has some 270,000 clones, about 85% seen once. Sequencing was performed on peripheral blood. The receptors here all came from a human donor with COVID-19, enrolled during active disease. The donor label of this sample is uncertain. The CDR3 runs from the conserved cysteine through the conserved F or W. A D gene is named only where the DNA matches it firmly. Rows give clone size only sometimes, using once, few, many, or a class for an expanded clone.

cdr3_nt cdr3_aa d_call v_call clone_size j_call
TGTGCCAGCAGACGGACAGGAGACACCGGGGAGCTGTTTTTT CASRRTGDTGELFF TRBD1 TRBV7-9 - TRBJ2-2
TGCGCCAGCAGCTTGGAAGTTGTAGGGGGTGATTACACCTTC CASSLEVVGGDYTF - TRBV5-1 - TRBJ1-2
TGTGCCAGTAGTAGCGACAGGGGGCGCAGAGAGACCCAGTACTTC CASSSDRGRRETQYF TRBD1 TRBV19 - TRBJ2-5
TGTGCCAGCAGCCTCGGACAGGGGCCCTCCTCTGGAAACACCATATATTTT CASSLGQGPSSGNTIYF TRBD1 TRBV7-8 - TRBJ1-3
TGTGCCAGCAGCCAATTCGTCCTAGCGGCCTCCTACAATGAGCAGTTCTTC CASSQFVLAASYNEQFF TRBD2 TRBV14 - TRBJ2-1
TGTGCCAGTAGTAATCCGGGGATGAACACTGAAGCTTTCTTT CASSNPGMNTEAFF - TRBV19 few TRBJ1-1
TGTGCCTGGAGGAGCAGGGGTGTAAATACGCAGTATTTT CAWRSRGVNTQYF - TRBV30 - TRBJ2-3
TGCAGCGTTGGCATTACGAGCTCCTACGAGCAGTACTTC CSVGITSSYEQYF - TRBV29-1 - TRBJ2-7
TGTGCCAGCAGAGCAACCGGACAGGGGAGAGACACCATATATTTT CASRATGQGRDTIYF TRBD1 TRBV2 - TRBJ1-3
TGCAGCGCGGGGACAGGTACGGGCACCGGGGAGCTGTTTTTT CSAGTGTGTGELFF TRBD1 TRBV29-1 - TRBJ2-2
TGTGCCAGCAGTTCACGACAGGGAGATAATTCACCCCTCCACTTT CASSSRQGDNSPLHF TRBD1 TRBV6-6 once TRBJ1-6
TGTGCCAGCAGTTCAGAAGGGGTTGGTTGGAAAAATGAGCAGTTCTTC CASSSEGVGWKNEQFF - TRBV27 - TRBJ2-1
TGTGCCAGCAGACCCACCCCGGACAGTTATGAAGCTTTCTTT CASRPTPDSYEAFF - TRBV6-5 - TRBJ1-1
TGTGCCAGCAGCCCGAGACTAGCTGGCGAGCAGTACTTC CASSPRLAGEQYF TRBD2 TRBV14 - TRBJ2-7